This entry concerns a single TCR beta chain. The target of this receptor is not known. No base-level quality is on record; no much larger clone is a single base apart. The sample originates from a study of identifying expanded T cells in peripheral blood (dated by TCRdb to between 2018 and 2020). Broadly, across the study: Separate aliquots of the same genomic DNA pool were sequenced to produce technical replicates, and four replicates were compared in pairs. General study outcomes and caveats: Across all healthy donors, variance in clone template counts between approximately two-week samples was found to increase significantly with total template count. Across all healthy-donor time intervals, the beta-binomial model significantly cut both the number of clones called differentially abundant and the false-positive rate. About 1.1 differentially abundant clones were flagged by the binomial model between technical replicates, whereas about 16 and 19 were flagged over about two weeks and four weeks, respectively. The authors expected that over much longer intervals, such as months to years, biological variance in healthy repertoires might increase even further.

The germline V gene provides CDR1 ENHRY and CDR2 SYGVKD. V loses 4 bases at its end and J loses 4 bases; junction bases beyond the gene matches: 4. The CDR3 holds 14 amino acids from the cysteine to the phenylalanine. The DNA shown is the 42-base CDR3, in frame from base 1. During the collection period, no immune events, such as infections, were documented for the healthy donors. Time-dependent variance in a beta-binomial model of T-cell clone differential abundance was calibrated using healthy-donor blood repertoires as a training cohort. There were roughly 10 healthy donors in the training cohort, of whom 3 were female and 7 were male. Donor ages ranged from 29 to 64 years, with an average of 43 years. Whole blood, obtained from a commercial supplier, was collected from each healthy donor at three time points spaced approximately two weeks apart. Genomic DNA was extracted from unsorted whole blood for immunosequencing.

The immunoSEQ Assay, which relies on bias-controlled multiplex PCR amplification of genomic DNA, was used to profile TCRbeta CDR3 regions. In the original analysis: To quantify the absolute abundance of each unique TCRbeta CDR3 region, the sequences were collapsed and filtered. Two models were used to test differential abundance: a binomial model (Fisher-equivalent) and a beta-binomial model that adds time-dependent variance fitted from healthy donors. Clones with fewer than 5 combined templates were excluded, and clones with Benjamini-Hochberg FDR below 0.01 were called differentially abundant. Beta-binomial variance was modeled as a function of total template count across the two samples using the form v = (b*log(k)+a)^2. TCRdb re-hosts the immuneACCESS table, in-frame sequences only. Its copies lack some clones; in the studies checked, an unresolved V gene accounts for under half of them, and the cause for the rest is not known. D and trimming come from the DNA, and the V and J calls and clone size come from that table. The sample table shows approximately 100,000 clones, and 70% to 90% are seen once. The top ten hold about 17% of the sample.

The chain was built from TRBV10-3 and TRBJ1-5, and 7 bases in between align with TRBD1. Sequences were obtained from blood. This receptor was taken from a person aged 18 to 70 in good health. The nucleotides are TGTGCCATCAGTGCGACAGGGCGGAATCAGCCCCAGCATTTT. This codes for CAISATGRNQPQHF.